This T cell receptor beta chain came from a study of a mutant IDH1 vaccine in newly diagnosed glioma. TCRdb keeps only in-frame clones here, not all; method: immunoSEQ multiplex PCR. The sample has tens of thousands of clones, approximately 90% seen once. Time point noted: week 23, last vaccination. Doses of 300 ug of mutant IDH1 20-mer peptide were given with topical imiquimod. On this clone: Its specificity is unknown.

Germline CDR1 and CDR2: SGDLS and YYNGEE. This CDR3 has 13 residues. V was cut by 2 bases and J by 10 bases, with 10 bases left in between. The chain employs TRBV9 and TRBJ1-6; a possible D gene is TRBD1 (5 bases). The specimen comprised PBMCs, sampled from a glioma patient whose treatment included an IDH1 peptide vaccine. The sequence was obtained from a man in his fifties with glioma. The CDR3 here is CASSVGLGSPLHF. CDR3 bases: TGTGCCAGCAGCGTGGGACTAGGCTCACCCCTCCACTTT.